The clone carrying this T cell receptor beta chain came up many times. The antigen is undetermined. This sample was taken from a study of regulatory T cells in long-lasting Graves disease. Overall study results and limits: Segments TRBV28, TRBJ1-2 and TRBJ2-5 showed preferential usage in persistent disease. Persistent patients shared about 3,000 public clonotypes among themselves. Newly diagnosed patients shared fewer, at roughly 900.

To make TCR beta libraries, researchers used iRepertoire HTBI primers and Arm-PCR of CDR3 regions. TCRdb ran MiXCR on the multiplex PCR reads and lists one entry per CDR3 protein. The sample yields about half a million distinct CDR3 sequences, 9.5% to 15% seen once. This CDR3 has 14 amino acids. Germline lookup yields CDR1 MNHNS and CDR2 SASEGT. V lost 6 bases to trimming and J lost 1 base, with 9 bases between them. Time point defined: newly diagnosed GD, antithyroid drugs for less than 3 months. Generation of the TCR library employed RNA extracted from PBMCs. A further study also used this sample, focusing on T cells in Graves' hyperthyroidism and ophthalmopathy. That work adds: Thyroid ultrasound and orbital computed tomography, with clinical symptoms and serum thyroxine and TRAb, informed diagnoses.

The sample in question was peripheral blood mononuclear cells (PBMCs), obtained at new diagnosis, from a patient treated with antithyroid drugs. This rearrangement joins TRBV6-1 to TRBJ2-2; possible D gene TRBD1, 5 bases. The sequence was collected from a woman aged 25-40 years with Graves disease. CDR3 nucleotide sequence: TGTGCCAGCAGGGACATGCAGAACACCGGGGAGCTGTTTTTT. Translation: CASRDMQNTGELFF.